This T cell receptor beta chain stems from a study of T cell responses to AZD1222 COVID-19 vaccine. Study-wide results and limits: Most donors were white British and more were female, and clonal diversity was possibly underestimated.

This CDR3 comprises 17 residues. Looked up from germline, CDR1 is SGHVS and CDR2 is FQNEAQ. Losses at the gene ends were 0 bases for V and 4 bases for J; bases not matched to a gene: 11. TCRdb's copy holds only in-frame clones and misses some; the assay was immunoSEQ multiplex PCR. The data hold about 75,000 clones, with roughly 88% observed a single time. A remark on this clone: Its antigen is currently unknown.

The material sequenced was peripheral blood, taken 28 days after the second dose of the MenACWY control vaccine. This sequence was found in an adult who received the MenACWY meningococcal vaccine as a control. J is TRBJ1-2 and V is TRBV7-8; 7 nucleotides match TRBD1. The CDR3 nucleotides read TGTGCCAGCAGCTTAGCGGGGCAGGGGGAGTTGAGCTATGGCTACACCTTC. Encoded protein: CASSLAGQGELSYGYTF.